The text below deals with one T cell receptor beta chain. Its target is not known. An input of about 0.5 to 1 ug of RNA was subjected to reverse transcription using random hexamers. TCRdb reprocessed the immunoSEQ multiplex PCR reads with MiXCR, giving one entry per CDR3 protein. The repertoire includes hundreds of thousands of distinct CDR3 sequences, 85% to 95% of them detected once, and approximately 0.15% sits in the top ten. Sequencing targeted TCR beta in T cells from blood (CD8+ and CD4+). The Susac syndrome patients fit the recently defined diagnostic criteria for definite or probable disease. Negative isolation was used for CD8+ and CD4+ T cells, and FACS enrichment was applied to TEMRA cells. This record belongs to a study of CD8 T cells in Susac syndrome. Whole-study results and caveats: In Susac syndrome, CD4+ T cell repertoires lacked any clonal expansion.

The CDR3 is 12 amino acids. V dropped 3 bases and J dropped 4 bases, with 6 bases sitting between them. The sequence came from a human donor with Susac syndrome. Sequenced input: CD4+ T cells from PBMCs. The V and J genes are TRBV12-3 or TRBV12-4 and TRBJ1-2; D gene ambiguous. The CDR3: CASSLDRYGYTF. DNA of the CDR3: TGTGCCAGCAGTTTGGATCGCTATGGCTACACCTTC.